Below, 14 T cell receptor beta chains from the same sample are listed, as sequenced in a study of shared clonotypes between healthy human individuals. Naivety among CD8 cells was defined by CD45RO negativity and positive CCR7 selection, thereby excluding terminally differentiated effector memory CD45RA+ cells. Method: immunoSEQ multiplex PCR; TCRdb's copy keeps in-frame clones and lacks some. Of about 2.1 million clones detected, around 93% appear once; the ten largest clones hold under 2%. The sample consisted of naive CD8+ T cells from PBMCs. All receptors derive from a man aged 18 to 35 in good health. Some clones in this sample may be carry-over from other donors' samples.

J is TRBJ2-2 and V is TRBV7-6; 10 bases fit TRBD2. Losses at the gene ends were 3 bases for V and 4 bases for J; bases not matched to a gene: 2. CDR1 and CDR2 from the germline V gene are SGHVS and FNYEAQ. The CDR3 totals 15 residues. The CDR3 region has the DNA TGTGCCAGCAGCTTGGCTAGCGGGGGCACCGGGGAGCTGTTTTTT. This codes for CASSLASGGTGELFF.

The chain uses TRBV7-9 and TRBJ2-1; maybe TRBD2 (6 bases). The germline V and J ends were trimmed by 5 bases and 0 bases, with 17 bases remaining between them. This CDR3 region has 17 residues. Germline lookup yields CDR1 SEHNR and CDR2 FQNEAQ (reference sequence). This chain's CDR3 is CASSSSLAVSSYNEQFF. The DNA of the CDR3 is TGTGCCAGCAGCAGCTCCTTAGCGGTGAGCTCCTACAATGAGCAGTTCTTC. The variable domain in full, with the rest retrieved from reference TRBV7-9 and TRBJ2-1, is DTGVSQNPRHKITKRGQNVTFRCDPISEHNRLYWYRQTLGQGPEFLTYFQNEAQLEKSRLLSDRFSAERPKGSFSTLEIQRTEQGDSAMYLCASSSSLAVSSYNEQFFGPGTRLTVL.

CDR3 DNA: TGTGCCAGAGGCGGCTTGACAGGGAGTCCTGAAGCTTTCTTT. Protein product: CARGGLTGSPEAFF. V gene TRBV2 combines with J gene TRBJ1-1, with TRBD1 matching over 7 bases. The CDR3 runs 14 residues. V was pared by 9 bases and J by 6 bases, with 13 bases of the junction left unmatched. The V gene's germline CDR1 is SNHLY and CDR2 FYNNEI.

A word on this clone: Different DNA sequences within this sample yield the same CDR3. CDR3 loop: CASSLSAGASYEQYF. Here the CDR3 DNA reads TGTGCCAGCAGTTTATCGGCGGGAGCCTCCTACGAGCAGTACTTC. V and J are TRBV27 and TRBJ2-7; TRBD2 aligns across 7 bases. This CDR3 spans 15 amino acids. V lost 0 bases to trimming and J lost 0 bases; unmatched junction nucleotides: 2. Germline V gene sequence: CDR1 MNHEY, CDR2 SMNVEV (reference sequence).

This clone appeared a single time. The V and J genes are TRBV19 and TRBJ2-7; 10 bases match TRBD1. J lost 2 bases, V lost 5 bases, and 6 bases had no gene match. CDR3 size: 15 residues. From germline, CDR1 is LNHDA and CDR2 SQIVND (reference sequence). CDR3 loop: CASSVRDRGTYEQYF. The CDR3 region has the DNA TGTGCCAGTAGTGTCCGGGACAGGGGAACCTACGAGCAGTACTTC.

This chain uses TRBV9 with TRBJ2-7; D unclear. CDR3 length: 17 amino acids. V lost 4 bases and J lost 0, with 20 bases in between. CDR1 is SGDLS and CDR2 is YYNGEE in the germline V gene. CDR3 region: CASSLSPTAVGSYEQYF. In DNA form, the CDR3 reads TGTGCCAGCAGCTTAAGCCCGACGGCAGTGGGCTCCTACGAGCAGTACTTC. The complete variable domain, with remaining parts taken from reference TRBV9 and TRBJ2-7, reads DSGVTQTPKHLITATGQRVTLRCSPRSGDLSVYWYQQSLDQGLQFLIQYYNGEERAKGNILERFSAQQFPDLHSELNLSSLELGDSALYFCASSLSPTAVGSYEQYFGPGTRLTVT.

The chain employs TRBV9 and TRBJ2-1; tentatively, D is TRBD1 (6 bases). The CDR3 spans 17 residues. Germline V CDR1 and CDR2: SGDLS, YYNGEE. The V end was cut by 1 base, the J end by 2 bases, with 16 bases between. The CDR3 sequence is CASSVFSRQDPYNEQFF. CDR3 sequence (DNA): TGTGCCAGCAGCGTATTTTCTCGACAGGATCCCTACAATGAGCAGTTCTTC. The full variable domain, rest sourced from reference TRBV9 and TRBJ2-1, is DSGVTQTPKHLITATGQRVTLRCSPRSGDLSVYWYQQSLDQGLQFLIQYYNGEERAKGNILERFSAQQFPDLHSELNLSSLELGDSALYFCASSVFSRQDPYNEQFFGPGTRLTVL.

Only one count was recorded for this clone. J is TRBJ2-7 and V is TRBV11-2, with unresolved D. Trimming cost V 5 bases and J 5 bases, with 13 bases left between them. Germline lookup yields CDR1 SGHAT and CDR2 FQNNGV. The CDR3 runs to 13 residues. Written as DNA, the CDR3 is TGTGCCAGCAGCCGAGGCCCTCAGGACGAGCAGTACTTC. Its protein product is CASSRGPQDEQYF.

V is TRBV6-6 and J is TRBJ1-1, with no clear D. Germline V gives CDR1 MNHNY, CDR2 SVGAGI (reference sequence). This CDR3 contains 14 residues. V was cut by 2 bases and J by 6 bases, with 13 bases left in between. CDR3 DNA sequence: TGTGCCAGCAGTTACGGCGGACCTGGGGCTGAAGCTTTCTTT. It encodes CASSYGGPGAEAFF.

CDR3 amino acids: CASSLTDRGNGQYF. CDR3 coding DNA: TGTGCCAGCAGCTTAACTGACAGGGGCAATGGGCAGTACTTC. The V and J genes are TRBV7-8 and TRBJ2-7; TRBD1 agrees at 8 bases. Germline V gene data show CDR1 as SGHVS and CDR2 as FQNEAQ. Trimming at V came to 2 bases and at J to 9 bases, leaving 9 bases not matched to a gene. The CDR3 is 14 amino acids.

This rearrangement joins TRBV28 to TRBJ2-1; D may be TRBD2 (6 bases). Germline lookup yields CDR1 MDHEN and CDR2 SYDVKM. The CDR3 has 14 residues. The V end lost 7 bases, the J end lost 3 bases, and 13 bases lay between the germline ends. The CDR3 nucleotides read TGTGCCAGCACCCCCGGGAGAAACTACAATGAGCAGTTCTTC. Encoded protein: CASTPGRNYNEQFF.

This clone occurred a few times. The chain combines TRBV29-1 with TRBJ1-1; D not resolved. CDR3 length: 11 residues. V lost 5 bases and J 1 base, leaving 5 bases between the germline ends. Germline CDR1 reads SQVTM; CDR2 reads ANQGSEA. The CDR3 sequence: CSVTKNTEAFF. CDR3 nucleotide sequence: TGCAGCGTTACTAAGAACACTGAAGCTTTCTTT.

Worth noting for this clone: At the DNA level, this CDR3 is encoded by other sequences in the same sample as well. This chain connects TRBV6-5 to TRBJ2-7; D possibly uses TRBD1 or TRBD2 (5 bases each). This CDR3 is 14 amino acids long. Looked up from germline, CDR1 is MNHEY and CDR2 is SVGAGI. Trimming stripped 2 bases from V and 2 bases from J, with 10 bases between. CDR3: CASSYGRGTYEQYF. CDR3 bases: TGTGCCAGCAGTTACGGTCGGGGCACCTACGAGCAGTACTTC.

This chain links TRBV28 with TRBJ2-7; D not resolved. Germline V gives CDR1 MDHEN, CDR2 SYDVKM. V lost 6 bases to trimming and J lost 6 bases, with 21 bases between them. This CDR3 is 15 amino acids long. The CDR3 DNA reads TGTGCCAGCAGACCTCGGTGGCCCCTAGGCGGCGAGCAGTACTTC. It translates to CASRPRWPLGGEQYF. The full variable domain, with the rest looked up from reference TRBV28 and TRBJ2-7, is DVKVTQSSRYLVKRTGEKVFLECVQDMDHENMFWYRQDPGLGLRLIYFSYDVKMKEKGDIPEGYSVSREKKERFSLILESASTNQTSMYLCASRPRWPLGGEQYFGPGTRLTVT.